This TCR beta chain was identified in a study of human T cells and chemical hapten exposure (dated by TCRdb to 2020 to 2022). Some background on the complete study: Libraries were pooled for sequencing, and variation in per-sample TCR yields was attributed mainly to small differences in library volumes within the pool. This study followed changes in the peripheral blood TCR repertoire in vivo during primary and secondary sensitization of alopecia patients to the hapten diphenylcyclopropenone (DPC). Both TCR alpha and TCR beta chains were sequenced from each blood RNA sample. Study-wide findings and limitations: DPC sensitization did not change the number of TCRs with a frequency above 1 in 1000, and there was no evidence of changes in global repertoire structure. Repeated subsampling changed both the strength of the expansion versus patch-test correlation and the threshold at which that correlation became significant.

Libraries were prepared through 5' RACE. Sequencing was carried out with an Illumina MiSeq. During library preparation, unique molecular identifiers were attached to individual cDNA molecules so that TCRs could be counted quantitatively and reproducibly. The source study handled its data this way. The median number of TCRs per sample was roughly 94,000, ranging from roughly 20,000 to 700,000. The Decombinator software suite was used to annotate V, J and CDR3 in the TCR reads. Every sample was subsampled to the same number of TCRs (28,000) for the PS versus PT1 abundance plots. Expanded TCRs were defined as absent before sensitization and observed at least eight times at the 2-week time point. TCRdb applied fastp at Q25 and MiXCR to the public reads, then kept only in-frame beta chains. Each CDR3 protein appears once, grouped with its most common genes and DNA. Here the V and J calls rest on TCRdb's processing, not on the authors' analysis. The sample yields 80,000 or so distinct CDR3 sequences; approximately 16% were counted once. 6.8% of the sample belongs to the ten largest clones.

A word on this clonotype: Its antigen remains unidentified. Base qualities are not provided; no much larger clone lies one nucleotide away.

Total RNA was extracted from unfractionated whole blood collected in Tempus Blood RNA tubes. Five healthy volunteers served as TCR sequencing controls and were bled at day 0, 2 weeks and 6 weeks. The receptor was isolated from a female donor in good health.

The nucleotide sequence reads as follows: TGTGCCAGCAGCCCTGGAGTTACATTGGGAGATACGCAGTATTTT. It translates as CASSPGVTLGDTQYF. Recombination joined TRBV6-6 with TRBJ2-3; the D segment cannot be called with confidence. The trim is 6 bases for V and 5 bases for J, with a gap of 18 bases between the germline ends. Spanning cysteine to phenylalanine, the CDR3 consists of 15 amino acids. Of the read, only the CDR3 DNA is kept; its 45 bases are in frame from base 1. CDR1 is given as MNHNY and CDR2 as SVGAGI, both from the germline V gene (reference sequence).